The present TCR beta chain was sequenced within a study of molecular identifiers for immune sequencing clone quantification. TCRdb re-called the PCR reads with MiXCR, one entry per CDR3 protein. The data contain about 320,000 distinct CDR3 sequences, 24% of them seen just once; the ten biggest clones take up 0.65% to 0.75%. This clonotype was seen a handful of times. Germline assignment: CDR1 LGHNA and CDR2 YSLEER. V lost 0 bases and J lost 4, with 10 bases in between. The length of the CDR3 is 15 residues. The chain employs TRBV4-3 and TRBJ2-1; D is ambiguous. What was sequenced was naive CD8+ T cells from blood, with Jurkat cell RNA spiked in. Subset specified: FACS-sorted CD8+CD4-CCR7+CD45RA+ naive T cells. This receptor was obtained from a human donor in good health. Some libraries in this study had Jurkat cell RNA spiked in. The DNA of the CDR3 is TGCGCCAGCAGCCAAGATCAGGTTCTATACAATGAGCAGTTCTTC. It translates to CASSQDQVLYNEQFF.